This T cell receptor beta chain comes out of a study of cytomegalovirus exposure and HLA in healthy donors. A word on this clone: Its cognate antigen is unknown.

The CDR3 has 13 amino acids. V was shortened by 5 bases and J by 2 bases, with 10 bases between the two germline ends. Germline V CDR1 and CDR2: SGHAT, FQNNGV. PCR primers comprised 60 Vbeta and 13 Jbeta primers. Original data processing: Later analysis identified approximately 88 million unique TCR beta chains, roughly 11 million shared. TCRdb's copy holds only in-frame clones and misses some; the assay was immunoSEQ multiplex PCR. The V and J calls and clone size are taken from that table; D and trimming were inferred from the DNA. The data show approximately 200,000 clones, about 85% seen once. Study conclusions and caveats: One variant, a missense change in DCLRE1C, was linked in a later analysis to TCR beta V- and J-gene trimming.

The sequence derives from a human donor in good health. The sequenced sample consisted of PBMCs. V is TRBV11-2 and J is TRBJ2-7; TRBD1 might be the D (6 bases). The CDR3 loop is CASSLDRTYEQYF. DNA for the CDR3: TGTGCCAGCAGCCTTGACAGGACCTACGAGCAGTACTTC.